Listed here are 27 T cell receptor beta chains from one sample, sequenced in a study of cytomegalovirus exposure and HLA in healthy donors. Vbeta (60) and Jbeta (13) primers were used in the PCR. Sequencing used immunoSEQ multiplex PCR; TCRdb keeps in-frame clones, though not all of them. The repertoire holds about 180,000 clones, with around 80% as singletons. Source material: PBMCs. The receptors were gathered from a woman aged 60-75 years in good health and CMV-seropositive.

V is TRBV7-9 and J is TRBJ1-1; perhaps TRBD1 as D (5 bases). From germline, CDR1 is SEHNR and CDR2 FQNEAQ (reference sequence). The CDR3 contains 12 residues. V lost 2 bases, J lost 10 bases, and 11 bases lay in between. The DNA for the CDR3 is TGTGCCAGCAGCTTAAACCTCGGGGGAGCTTTCTTT. This translates into CASSLNLGGAFF.

The rearrangement links TRBV28 to TRBJ2-5; the match to TRBD1 covers 9 bases. The V segment lost 3 bases and the J segment 5 bases; nucleotides outside the gene matches: 7. The CDR3 length is 15 residues. The germline V gene encodes CDR1 MDHEN and CDR2 SYDVKM. CDR3 region: CASSFRDRVPETQYF. The CDR3 bases are TGTGCCAGCAGTTTTCGGGACAGGGTTCCGGAGACCCAGTACTTC.

In its sample, this clone was seen once. The rearrangement uses TRBV6-6 and TRBJ1-5; 10 nucleotides agree with TRBD1. J gave up 2 bases and V 5 bases, and 6 bases lay outside the gene matches. The CDR3 totals 16 residues. Germline CDR1 reads MNHNY; CDR2 reads SVGAGI (reference sequence). The CDR3 protein is CASSPSGTGGNQPQHF. CDR3 nucleotides: TGTGCCAGCAGTCCAAGCGGGACAGGGGGCAATCAGCCCCAGCATTTT.

CDR3 sequence reads: CASSQDMVAGGRVGETQYF. The CDR3 coding sequence is TGTGCCAGCAGCCAAGATATGGTAGCGGGGGGGCGGGTAGGGGAGACCCAGTACTTC. The chain has TRBV4-2 and TRBJ2-5; the match to TRBD2 covers 11 bases. Germline-derived CDR1 and CDR2 are LGHNA and YNFKEQ. V lost 0 bases to trimming and J lost 5 bases; unmatched junction nucleotides: 14. This CDR3 is 19 amino acids long.

The V gene is TRBV30, the J gene TRBJ2-7; a weak D match, TRBD2 (6 bases). Trimming shortened V by 2 bases and J by 7 bases, and 12 bases separated the two germline ends. This CDR3 is built from 12 residues. Germline CDR1 reads GTSNPN; CDR2 reads SVGIG (reference sequence). The CDR3 DNA follows: TGTGCCTGGAGTCGGGAACGGGGGGAGCAGTACTTC. Protein: CAWSRERGEQYF.

The chain is built from TRBV30 and TRBJ1-4; 7 nucleotides agree with TRBD1. The CDR3 has 14 amino acids. Trimming cost V 1 base and J 5 bases; bases outside gene matches: 4. Germline V gene sequence: CDR1 GTSNPN, CDR2 SVGIG (reference sequence). The CDR3 nucleotides are TGTGCCTGGAGTGGGGACAGCTTAAATGAAAAACTGTTTTTT. It translates to CAWSGDSLNEKLFF.

The J gene is TRBJ1-1, the V gene TRBV25-1; D is uncertain. The CDR3 runs to 11 residues. The germline gives CDR1 MGHDK, CDR2 SYGVNS. The germline V and J ends were trimmed by 5 bases and 3 bases, with 4 bases remaining between them. CDR3 sequence reads: CASSIYTEAFF. The CDR3 coding sequence is TGTGCCAGCAGTATATACACTGAAGCTTTCTTT.

The rearrangement uses TRBV28 and TRBJ2-7; 10 bases line up with TRBD1. The germline CDR1 and CDR2 sequences are MDHEN and SYDVKM. This CDR3 comprises 14 residues. J lost 3 bases, V lost 7 bases, and 6 bases had no gene match. The CDR3 sequence is CASIPGQGLYEQYF. The CDR3, as DNA: TGTGCCAGCATCCCGGGACAGGGGCTCTACGAGCAGTACTTC.

The chain has TRBV25-1 and TRBJ2-5; TRBD1 aligns across 10 bases. Germline trimming cut 7 bases from V and 0 bases from J; bases unmatched to any gene: 2. The CDR3 has 14 amino acids. Germline assignment: CDR1 MGHDK and CDR2 SYGVNS. The CDR3 DNA reads TGTGCCAGCATGGACAGGGGGTACCAAGAGACCCAGTACTTC. It translates to CASMDRGYQETQYF.

The chain is built from TRBV25-1 and TRBJ1-1; unclear D gene. This CDR3 is built from 14 residues. Germline CDR1 MGHDK, CDR2 SYGVNS. V was cut by 1 base and J by 0 bases, with 6 bases left in between. CDR3: CASSEFSMNTEAFF. The CDR3 bases are TGTGCCAGCAGTGAATTTAGTATGAACACTGAAGCTTTCTTT.

The V and J genes are TRBV7-2 and TRBJ1-1; 7 nucleotides match TRBD1. Germline V lookup: CDR1 SGHTA, CDR2 FQGNSA. V shed 5 bases and J 2 bases; nucleotides not matched to a gene: 2. This CDR3 contains 13 residues. This CDR3 reads CASSGQENTEAFF. CDR3 bases: TGTGCCAGCAGCGGACAGGAAAACACTGAAGCTTTCTTT.

The chain joins TRBV19 to TRBJ2-1; perhaps TRBD2 as D (5 bases). CDR3 length: 15 residues. V lost 5 bases to trimming and J lost 0 bases, with 11 bases between them. Per germline, CDR1 LNHDA and CDR2 SQIVND (reference sequence). The CDR3 protein is CASSPSADSYNEQFF. The CDR3 DNA reads as TGTGCCAGTAGTCCCTCAGCGGACTCCTACAATGAGCAGTTCTTC.

The V gene is TRBV7-8, the J gene TRBJ2-5; perhaps TRBD2 as D (5 bases). CDR1 is SGHVS, CDR2 FQNEAQ, per germline. This CDR3 region has 15 residues. Trimming stripped 4 bases from V and 2 bases from J, with 14 bases between. The DNA of the CDR3 is TGTGCCAGCAGCTGGGAGTACAGTGAGCAAGAGACCCAGTACTTC. Residues: CASSWEYSEQETQYF.

The CDR3 region has the DNA TGTGCCAGCAGCTTTGGCCGCTCTGGAAACACCATATATTTT. Translating gives CASSFGRSGNTIYF. The chain uses TRBV5-6 and TRBJ1-3; D is ambiguous. The germline V gene encodes CDR1 SGHDT and CDR2 YYEEEE. V lost 2 bases and J lost 0, with 6 bases in between. CDR3 length: 14 residues.

This clone has a handful of counts. This chain joins TRBV28 and TRBJ2-3; weak D call: TRBD2 (5 bases). The germline V gene has CDR1 MDHEN and CDR2 SYDVKM. This CDR3 contains 14 residues. Trimming removed 1 base from V and 2 bases from J, with 7 bases in between. CDR3 DNA: TGTGCCAGCAGTTTATATCGGGACACAGATACGCAGTATTTT. Protein: CASSLYRDTDTQYF.

CDR3 DNA: TGCGCCAGCAGCTCGCGGACAGGGGGCGTGGTAGAGACCCAGTACTTC. Protein sequence: CASSSRTGGVVETQYF. The chain joins TRBV5-1 to TRBJ2-5; 11 positions agree with TRBD1. The CDR3 has 16 amino acids. CDR1 and CDR2 (germline): SGHRS, YFSETQ. Losses at the gene ends were 3 bases for V and 4 bases for J; bases not matched to a gene: 8.

This chain links TRBV7-2 with TRBJ1-2; D ambiguous. Per germline, CDR1 SGHTA and CDR2 FQGNSA. CDR3 length equals 12 residues. Deletions cut 5 bases from V and 4 bases from J, with 8 bases between. The CDR3 reads CASSPSIYGYTF. The DNA for the CDR3 is TGTGCCAGCAGCCCTAGCATCTATGGCTACACCTTC.

This clone was detected a few times. The chain uses TRBV6-5 and TRBJ2-1; possibly TRBD1 for D (5 bases). CDR3 length equals 12 residues. Germline values: CDR1 MNHEY, CDR2 SVGAGI. V lost 6 bases and J 4 bases, leaving 7 bases between the germline ends. The CDR3 bases are TGTGCCAGCAGCGACAGATACAATGAGCAGTTCTTC. Translating it yields CASSDRYNEQFF.

The chain carries TRBV19 and TRBJ2-3; tentatively, D is TRBD2 (7 bases). CDR3 length equals 15 residues. Trimming removed 7 bases at V and 1 base at J, with 15 bases between. Per the germline V gene, CDR1 is LNHDA and CDR2 is SQIVND (reference sequence). The CDR3 bases are TGTGCCAGTAATTTAGGGGGAGGGGGCACAGATACGCAGTATTTT. Amino acids: CASNLGGGGTDTQYF. Looking up the rest from reference TRBV19 and TRBJ2-3 gives the full variable domain: DGGITQSPKYLFRKEGQNVTLSCEQNLNHDAMYWYRQDPGQGLRLIYYSQIVNDFQKGDIAEGYSVSREKKESFPLTVTSAQKNPTAFYLCASNLGGGGTDTQYFGPGTRLTVL.

The CDR3 region is CASSPGDSRSYEQYF. DNA for the CDR3: TGTGCCAGCAGTCCCGGGGACTCTCGCTCCTACGAGCAGTACTTC. The genes are TRBV28 and TRBJ2-7; D possibly corresponds to TRBD2 (6 bases). CDR1 MDHEN and CDR2 SYDVKM come from the germline V gene. The CDR3 spans 15 residues. Trimming left V 5 bases short and J 0 bases short, with 14 bases between.

Points on this clone: A read error may account for a junction end that differs from germline. CDR3 bases: TGTGCCTGGGGTGTACAAGCGGGGGGGCCTAGTGAGCAGTTCTTC. Encoded protein: CAWGVQAGGPSEQFF. The chain uses TRBV30 and TRBJ2-1, with 10 nucleotides matching TRBD2. The CDR3 totals 15 residues. Germline CDR1 is GTSNPN and CDR2 is SVGIG (reference sequence).

J is TRBJ1-1 and V is TRBV29-1, with TRBD1 matching 7 bases. CDR1 and CDR2 (germline): SQVTM, ANQGSEA. The CDR3 has 14 amino acids. V gave up 6 bases and J gave up 3 bases; unmatched junction bases: 10. DNA for the CDR3: TGCAGCGTAACCAACAGGGGAAGGTACACTGAAGCTTTCTTT. The encoded protein is CSVTNRGRYTEAFF.

The chain uses TRBV28 and TRBJ1-1; 12 nucleotides match TRBD1. The CDR3 is 17 amino acids. V shed 2 bases and J 10 bases; nucleotides not matched to a gene: 14. The germline CDR1 and CDR2 sequences are MDHEN and SYDVKM. The chain's CDR3 is CASSLARGGTGGGGAFF. CDR3 bases: TGTGCCAGCAGTTTAGCTCGCGGCGGGACAGGGGGCGGGGGAGCTTTCTTT. The full variable domain, completed using reference TRBV28 and TRBJ1-1, is DVKVTQSSRYLVKRTGEKVFLECVQDMDHENMFWYRQDPGLGLRLIYFSYDVKMKEKGDIPEGYSVSREKKERFSLILESASTNQTSMYLCASSLARGGTGGGGAFFGQGTRLTVV.

This clone was detected only once. The genes are TRBV6-5 and TRBJ2-3; weak D call: TRBD2 (6 bases). Germline CDR1 MNHEY, CDR2 SVGAGI. The CDR3 covers 12 residues. With 7 bases removed from V and 1 base from J, the gap between germline ends came to 6 bases. The CDR3 DNA is TGTGCCAGCACTAGCGGCACAGATACGCAGTATTTT. Its protein is CASTSGTDTQYF.

J is TRBJ2-1 and V is TRBV21-1; the D call in the table, TRBD1, was not verified against the DNA. TRBV21-1 is a pseudogene locus. The CDR3 has 19 residues. DNA of the CDR3: TGTGCCAGCAGCAAAGATAGAGGACAAAGCAAATGTCAGGGGGATGAGCAGTTCTTC. Residues: CASSKDRGQSKCQGDEQFF.

V usage is TRBV5-4 and J usage is TRBJ2-5; the match to TRBD1 covers 8 bases. Trimming cost V 3 bases and J 5 bases; bases outside gene matches: 9. This CDR3 is 15 amino acids long. Per germline, CDR1 SGHNT and CDR2 YYREEE (reference sequence). The DNA of the CDR3 is TGTGCCAGCAGCTACCCGACAGGGGACCTTGAGACCCAGTACTTC. This sequence encodes CASSYPTGDLETQYF.

The gene calls are TRBV27 and TRBJ2-7; 7 nucleotides align to TRBD1. With 4 bases clipped from V and 6 bases from J, the junction kept 6 bases outside the gene matches. CDR1 MNHEY and CDR2 SMNVEV come from the germline V gene (reference sequence). This CDR3 is built from 13 residues. CDR3 DNA sequence: TGTGCCAGCAGTTCTACAGGGGCGGGCGAGCAGTACTTC. Translation: CASSSTGAGEQYF.